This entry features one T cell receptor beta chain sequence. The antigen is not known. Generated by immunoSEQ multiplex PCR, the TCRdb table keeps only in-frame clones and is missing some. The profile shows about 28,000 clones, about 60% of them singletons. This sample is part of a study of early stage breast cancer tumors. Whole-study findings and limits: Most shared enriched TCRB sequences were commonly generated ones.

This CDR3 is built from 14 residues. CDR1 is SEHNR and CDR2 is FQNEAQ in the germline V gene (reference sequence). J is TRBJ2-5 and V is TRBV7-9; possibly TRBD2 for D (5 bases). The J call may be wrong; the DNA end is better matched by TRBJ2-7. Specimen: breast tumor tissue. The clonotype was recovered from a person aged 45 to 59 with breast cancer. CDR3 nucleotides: TGTGCCAGCAGCCAGACTGGGAGCTCTTACGAGCAGTACTTC. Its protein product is CASSQTGSSYEQYF.